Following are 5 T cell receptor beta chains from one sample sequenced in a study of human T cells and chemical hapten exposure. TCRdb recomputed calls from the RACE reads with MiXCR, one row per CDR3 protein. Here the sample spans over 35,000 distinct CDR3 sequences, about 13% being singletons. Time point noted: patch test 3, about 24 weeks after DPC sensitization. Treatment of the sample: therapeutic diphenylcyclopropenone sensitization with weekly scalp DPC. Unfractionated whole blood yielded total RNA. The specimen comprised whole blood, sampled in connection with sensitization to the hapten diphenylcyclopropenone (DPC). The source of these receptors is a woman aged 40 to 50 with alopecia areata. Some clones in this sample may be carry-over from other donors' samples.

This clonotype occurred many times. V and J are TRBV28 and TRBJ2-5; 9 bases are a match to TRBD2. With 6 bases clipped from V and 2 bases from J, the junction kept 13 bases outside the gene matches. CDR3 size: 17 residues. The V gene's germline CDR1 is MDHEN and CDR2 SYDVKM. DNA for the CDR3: TGTGCCAGCAGCGGGGTGTTAGCGGGGGCTCTACAAGAGACCCAGTACTTC. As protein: CASSGVLAGALQETQYF.

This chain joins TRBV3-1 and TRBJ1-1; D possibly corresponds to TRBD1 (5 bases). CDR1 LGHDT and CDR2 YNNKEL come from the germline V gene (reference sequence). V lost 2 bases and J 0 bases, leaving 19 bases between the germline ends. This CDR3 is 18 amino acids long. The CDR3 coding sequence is TGTGCCAGCAGCCAAAGGGCGGGACGGATTTTCCTGAACACTGAAGCTTTCTTT. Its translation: CASSQRAGRIFLNTEAFF. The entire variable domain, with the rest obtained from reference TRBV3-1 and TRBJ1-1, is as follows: DTAVSQTPKYLVTQMGNDKSIKCEQNLGHDTMYWYKQDSKKFLKIMFSYNNKELIINETVPNRFSPKSPDKAHLNLHINSLELGDSAVYFCASSQRAGRIFLNTEAFFGQGTRLTVV.

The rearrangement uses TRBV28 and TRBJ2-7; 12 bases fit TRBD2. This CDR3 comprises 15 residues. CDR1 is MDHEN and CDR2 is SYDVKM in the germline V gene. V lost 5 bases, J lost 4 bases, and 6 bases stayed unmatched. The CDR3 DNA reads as TGTGCCAGCAGTCTGGCTAGCGGGAGGGTATACGAGCAGTACTTC. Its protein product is CASSLASGRVYEQYF.

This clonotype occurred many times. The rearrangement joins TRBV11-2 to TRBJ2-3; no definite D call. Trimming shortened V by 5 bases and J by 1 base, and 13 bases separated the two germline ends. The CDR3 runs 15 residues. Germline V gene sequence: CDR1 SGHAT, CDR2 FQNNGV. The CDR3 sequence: CASSPGRAGTDTQYF. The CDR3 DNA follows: TGTGCCAGCAGCCCCGGACGGGCAGGCACAGATACGCAGTATTTT.

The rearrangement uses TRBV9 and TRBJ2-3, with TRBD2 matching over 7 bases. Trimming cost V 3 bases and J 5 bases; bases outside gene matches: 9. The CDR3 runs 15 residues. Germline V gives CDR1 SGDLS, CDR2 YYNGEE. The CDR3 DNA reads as TGTGCCAGCAGCGCCCGCGGGAGTCCCAGAGATACGCAGTATTTT. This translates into CASSARGSPRDTQYF. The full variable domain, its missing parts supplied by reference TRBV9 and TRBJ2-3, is DSGVTQTPKHLITATGQRVTLRCSPRSGDLSVYWYQQSLDQGLQFLIQYYNGEERAKGNILERFSAQQFPDLHSELNLSSLELGDSALYFCASSARGSPRDTQYFGPGTRLTVL.